The 25 T cell receptor beta chains below come from one sample, sequenced in a study of blood T cell repertoires in COVID-19. Produced via immunoSEQ multiplex PCR; TCRdb's table is partial and in-frame only. The table has over 45,000 clones, approximately 83% seen once. The sequenced sample consisted of peripheral blood. These receptor sequences come from a man between 70 and 80 years old with acute or convalescent COVID-19.

This chain joins TRBV2 and TRBJ1-6; tentative D call: TRBD1 (5 bases). There are 14 residues in the CDR3. Germline loops: CDR1 SNHLY, CDR2 FYNNEI. V was clipped by 4 bases and J by 10 bases, with 14 bases between them. Here the CDR3 DNA reads TGTGCCAGCAGTGGGGGGAGAGGGAGGTCACCCCTCCACTTT. This translates into CASSGGRGRSPLHF. The full variable domain, completed using reference TRBV2 and TRBJ1-6, is EPEVTQTPSHQVTQMGQEVILRCVPISNHLYFYWYRQILGQKVEFLVSFYNNEISEKSEIFDDQFSVERPDGSNFTLKIRSTKLEDSAMYFCASSGGRGRSPLHFGNGTRLTVT.

This chain's CDR3 is CASLPGTGPQHF. The CDR3 DNA reads TGTGCCAGCCTTCCCGGGACAGGGCCCCAGCATTTT. The chain joins TRBV28 to TRBJ1-5; TRBD1 matches at 8 bases. CDR1 is MDHEN and CDR2 is SYDVKM in the germline V gene. V shed 8 bases and J 9 bases; nucleotides not matched to a gene: 6. This CDR3 has 12 amino acids.

The chain uses TRBV7-8 and TRBJ1-1; D unresolved. The CDR3 contains 12 residues. Looked up from germline, CDR1 is SGHVS and CDR2 is FQNEAQ. V lost 5 bases and J 4 bases, leaving 8 bases between the germline ends. The CDR3: CASSPGSTEAFF. The CDR3 nucleotides are TGTGCCAGCAGCCCGGGATCCACTGAAGCTTTCTTT.

The rearrangement links TRBV11-3 to TRBJ2-7; the match to TRBD1 covers 8 bases. CDR1 and CDR2 from the germline V gene are SGHNT and YENEEA. The CDR3 is made up of 13 amino acids. V lost 5 bases and J lost 9; bases outside the gene matches: 9. CDR3 bases: TGTGCCAGCAGCATAAGGGGACAGGTCGGGCAGTACTTC. Its protein product is CASSIRGQVGQYF.

This chain joins TRBV19 and TRBJ1-5; a weak D match, TRBD1 (5 bases). V was clipped by 9 bases and J by 3 bases, with 15 bases between them. Germline loops: CDR1 LNHDA, CDR2 SQIVND (reference sequence). The length of the CDR3 is 14 residues. As DNA, the CDR3 is TGTGCCAGCACGTCGGCAGGGCCCAATCAGCCCCAGCATTTT. Residues: CASTSAGPNQPQHF.

V and J are TRBV7-2 and TRBJ1-1; TRBD1 is a possible D gene (5 bases). The CDR3 is 13 residues long. Between the trimmed V and J ends, which lost 3 bases and 4 bases, there was a span of 9 bases. Germline CDR1 SGHTA, CDR2 FQGNSA. The CDR3 region has the DNA TGTGCCAGCAGCTTTCGCAGGGTCACTGAAGCTTTCTTT. It encodes CASSFRRVTEAFF.

CDR3 in amino acids: CASRDSNNYGYTF. The CDR3 DNA is TGTGCCAGCCGGGACAGCAACAACTATGGCTACACCTTC. This chain links TRBV6-5 with TRBJ1-2; TRBD1 agrees at 7 bases. There are 13 residues in the CDR3. The germline V gene encodes CDR1 MNHEY and CDR2 SVGAGI. Losses at the gene ends were 8 bases for V and 2 bases for J; bases not matched to a gene: 5.

This chain links TRBV11-2 with TRBJ1-1; D may be TRBD1 (6 bases). Germline V gene lookup returns CDR1 SGHAT and CDR2 FQNNGV. The V gene lost 5 bases and the J gene lost 10 bases, with 14 bases spanning the gap. The CDR3 covers 12 residues. The DNA of the CDR3 is TGTGCCAGCAGCCAGAGCGGGGGGCTAGCTTTCTTT. Its protein is CASSQSGGLAFF.

This chain uses TRBV30 with TRBJ1-5, with 7 nucleotides matching TRBD1. Losses at the gene ends were 2 bases for V and 10 bases for J; bases not matched to a gene: 5. Germline V gene data show CDR1 as GTSNPN and CDR2 as SVGIG (reference sequence). The CDR3 consists of 12 residues. The CDR3 reads CAWSRGRGPQHF. In DNA, the CDR3 is TGTGCCTGGAGTAGGGGGCGCGGACCCCAGCATTTT.

This clone appeared once. The chain carries TRBV5-1 and TRBJ1-4; the D gene is possibly TRBD1 (6 bases). CDR1 is SGHRS, CDR2 YFSETQ, per germline. This CDR3 comprises 15 residues. Deletions cut 4 bases from V and 8 bases from J, with 18 bases between. Here the CDR3 reads CASSTQGQGSEKLFF. For the CDR3, the DNA is TGCGCCAGCAGCACACAGGGCCAAGGCTCCGAAAAACTGTTTTTT.

V usage is TRBV29-1 and J usage is TRBJ1-1; 9 nucleotides align to TRBD1. Germline lookup yields CDR1 SQVTM and CDR2 ANQGSEA. V shed 4 bases and J 4 bases; nucleotides not matched to a gene: 7. There are 14 residues in the CDR3. CDR3 loop: CSVGAGTGFTEAFF. In nucleotides, the CDR3 is TGCAGCGTTGGCGCAGGGACAGGGTTCACTGAAGCTTTCTTT.

At least ten counts were recorded for this clone. V and J are TRBV30 and TRBJ1-6, with 9 positions matching TRBD1. The V gene end was trimmed by 5 bases and the J gene end by 9 bases; junction bases not matched to a gene: 8. Per the germline V gene, CDR1 is GTSNPN and CDR2 is SVGIG (reference sequence). The CDR3 consists of 14 residues. The CDR3 region has the DNA TGTGCCTGGCGTACAGGGGGCGTTCTTTCACCCCTCCACTTT. Amino acid sequence: CAWRTGGVLSPLHF.

The genes are TRBV7-2 and TRBJ2-7, with 9 bases fitting TRBD1. The CDR3 is made up of 15 amino acids. V dropped 4 bases and J dropped 6; count of bases not matched to a gene: 10. CDR1 is SGHTA and CDR2 is FQGNSA in the germline V gene. The CDR3, as DNA: TGTGCCAGCAGCTATCAGGTTGGGACAGGGAGCGAGCAGTACTTC. Residues: CASSYQVGTGSEQYF.

The chain combines TRBV27 with TRBJ2-1; 10 bases align to TRBD2. V gave up 6 bases and J gave up 4 bases; unmatched junction bases: 9. In germline, CDR1 is MNHEY, CDR2 SMNVEV (reference sequence). This CDR3 contains 16 residues. The CDR3 spells CASRPLSGRPYNEQFF. The DNA for the CDR3 is TGTGCCAGCAGACCTCTTAGCGGGAGGCCTTACAATGAGCAGTTCTTC.

The gene calls are TRBV4-2 and TRBJ1-5; no firm D call. V gave up 4 bases and J gave up 6 bases, with 16 bases separating them. Germline CDR1 is LGHNA and CDR2 is YNFKEQ. This CDR3 region has 15 residues. This CDR3 reads CASSPRVGGGQPQHF. The CDR3 DNA reads TGTGCCAGCAGCCCCCGTGTGGGAGGCGGTCAGCCCCAGCATTTT.

CDR3: CASSSRTGRGSPLHF. CDR3 sequence (DNA): TGTGCCAGCAGTTCCCGGACAGGTCGGGGTTCACCCCTCCACTTT. J is TRBJ1-6 and V is TRBV27, with TRBD1 matching over 7 bases. The CDR3 extends over 15 amino acids. From germline, CDR1 is MNHEY and CDR2 SMNVEV (reference sequence). Trimming took 4 bases from V and 9 from J; bases not matched to a gene: 9.

The chain links TRBV6-5 to TRBJ2-6; D remains unclear. The CDR3 length is 14 residues. Germline loops: CDR1 MNHEY, CDR2 SVGAGI. V was cut by 11 bases and J by 0 bases, with 11 bases left in between. CDR3 sequence: CASRGPSGANVLTF. In DNA, the CDR3 is TGTGCCTCGAGAGGCCCCTCTGGGGCCAACGTCCTGACTTTC.

The J gene is TRBJ2-3, the V gene TRBV9; 8 bases map to TRBD2. This CDR3 comprises 15 residues. Unmatched junction bases numbered 7, after V lost 1 base and J lost 6 bases. The germline V gene has CDR1 SGDLS and CDR2 YYNGEE. The CDR3 protein is CASSVTREVWDTQYF. As DNA, the CDR3 is TGTGCCAGCAGCGTAACGCGGGAGGTGTGGGATACGCAGTATTTT.

Ten or more counts support this clone. The chain joins TRBV7-9 to TRBJ2-3, with D perhaps TRBD1 (6 bases). Germline CDR1 SEHNR, CDR2 FQNEAQ (reference sequence). The V end was cut by 5 bases, the J end by 2 bases, with 11 bases between. The CDR3 is 14 amino acids. This chain's CDR3 is CASSPTGNTDTQYF. The CDR3 bases are TGTGCCAGCAGCCCTACAGGGAACACAGATACGCAGTATTTT.

The chain links TRBV19 to TRBJ2-2; the D is unclear. Germline loops: CDR1 LNHDA, CDR2 SQIVND (reference sequence). The CDR3 runs 14 residues. Trimming took off 7 bases at V and 4 bases at J, with 13 bases between the two ends. The CDR3 here is CASNAATTTGELFF. The CDR3 region has the DNA TGTGCCAGTAACGCGGCTACGACCACCGGGGAGCTGTTTTTT. Drawing the rest from reference TRBV19 and TRBJ2-2, the complete variable domain is DGGITQSPKYLFRKEGQNVTLSCEQNLNHDAMYWYRQDPGQGLRLIYYSQIVNDFQKGDIAEGYSVSREKKESFPLTVTSAQKNPTAFYLCASNAATTTGELFFGEGSRLTVL.

V gene TRBV5-5 combines with J gene TRBJ2-1; 7 bases map to TRBD2. The CDR3 is 15 residues long. Trimming cost V 3 bases and J 0 bases; bases outside gene matches: 3. The germline gives CDR1 SGHKS, CDR2 YYEKEE (reference sequence). CDR3 residues: CASSWREHSYNEQFF. CDR3 DNA sequence: TGTGCCAGCAGCTGGCGGGAGCACTCCTACAATGAGCAGTTCTTC.

This sequence joins TRBV30 and TRBJ1-1; a weak D match, TRBD1 (6 bases). V dropped 5 bases and J dropped 4 bases, with 14 bases sitting between them. The CDR3 spans 13 residues. The germline gives CDR1 GTSNPN, CDR2 SVGIG (reference sequence). The CDR3 sequence is CAWEPGVVTEAFF. The CDR3 bases are TGTGCCTGGGAACCAGGGGTGGTCACTGAAGCTTTCTTT.

The gene calls are TRBV6-2 or TRBV6-3 and TRBJ1-1; TRBD1 aligns across 9 bases. Germline V CDR1 and CDR2: MNHEY, SVGEGT. The CDR3 length is 16 residues. Trimming at V came to 3 bases and at J to 5 bases, leaving 10 bases not matched to a gene. The CDR3 region is CASSYRTGGGLTEAFF. CDR3 DNA sequence: TGTGCCAGCAGTTATCGCACAGGGGGCGGTTTAACTGAAGCTTTCTTT.

The chain recombines TRBV6-1 with TRBJ2-5; 11 bases align to TRBD2. The germline gives CDR1 MNHNS, CDR2 SASEGT. Unmatched junction bases numbered 11, after V lost 1 base and J lost 4 bases. This CDR3 has 18 residues. The CDR3 loop is CASSEEPWLAGGSETQYF. In DNA form, the CDR3 reads TGTGCCAGCAGTGAAGAACCATGGCTAGCGGGAGGATCAGAGACCCAGTACTTC.

This clone came up a few times. V and J are TRBV7-9 and TRBJ2-7; tentative D call: TRBD2 (6 bases). Trimming left V 3 bases short and J 2 bases short, with 14 bases between. The germline gives CDR1 SEHNR, CDR2 FQNEAQ (reference sequence). The CDR3 totals 15 residues. Written as DNA, the CDR3 is TGTGCCAGCAGCTTGGGGGGTGGGAAACCCTACGAGCAGTACTTC. Translating gives CASSLGGGKPYEQYF.